Following are 16 T cell receptor beta chains from one sample sequenced in a study of control samples from healthy donors and cancer patients. The assay was immunoSEQ multiplex PCR, and TCRdb's table has in-frame clones only and misses some. The profile covers over 150,000 clones, with 80% to 95% appearing a single time and about 2.1% taken by the ten largest. The specimen sequenced was blood. The origin of the receptors is a woman in her forties in good health.

The chain combines TRBV6-1 with TRBJ2-7; D uncertain. The CDR3 consists of 16 residues. The germline V and J ends were trimmed by 2 bases and 0 bases, with 14 bases remaining between them. CDR1 MNHNS and CDR2 SASEGT come from the germline V gene. The CDR3 bases are TGTGCCAGCAGTGAACCCCCAGCGCACAGCTCCTACGAGCAGTACTTC. Amino acid sequence: CASSEPPAHSSYEQYF.

This chain connects TRBV4-2 to TRBJ1-4; a possible D gene is TRBD1 (5 bases). The CDR3 sequence is 20 residues long. Germline assignment: CDR1 LGHNA and CDR2 YNFKEQ. V was shortened by 0 bases and J by 4 bases, with 24 bases between the two germline ends. CDR3 bases: TGTGCCAGCAGCCAAGATTGGGACGGCAGGAGCCTCTGGGGTAATGAAAAACTGTTTTTT. Residues: CASSQDWDGRSLWGNEKLFF.

V and J are TRBV7-3 and TRBJ1-1; D call uncertain. The CDR3 length is 13 residues. In germline, CDR1 is SGHTA, CDR2 FQGTGA. Between the trimmed V and J ends, which lost 5 bases and 1 base, there was a span of 8 bases. Here the CDR3 reads CASSLGRNTEAFF. The CDR3 nucleotides are TGTGCCAGCAGCCTCGGACGGAACACTGAAGCTTTCTTT.

The V call is TRBV6-1, the J call TRBJ1-4, with D hard to call. Trimming shortened V by 3 bases and J by 3 bases, and 11 bases separated the two germline ends. This CDR3 has 15 amino acids. CDR1 is MNHNS and CDR2 is SASEGT in the germline V gene. This chain's CDR3 is CASSEDGQANEKLFF. The CDR3 nucleotides are TGTGCCAGCAGTGAGGATGGGCAGGCTAATGAAAAACTGTTTTTT.

The CDR3 sequence: CASSLFGGGYNEQFF. The CDR3 DNA is TGCGCCAGCAGCTTGTTTGGCGGGGGATACAATGAGCAGTTCTTC. The chain joins TRBV5-1 to TRBJ2-1; 7 bases are shared with TRBD2. Trimming cost V 1 base and J 4 bases; bases outside gene matches: 5. The CDR3 contains 15 residues. CDR1 SGHRS and CDR2 YFSETQ come from the germline V gene. The whole variable domain, remainder taken from reference TRBV5-1 and TRBJ2-1, is KAGVTQTPRYLIKTRGQQVTLSCSPISGHRSVSWYQQTPGQGLQFLFEYFSETQRNKGNFPGRFSGRQFSNSRSEMNVSTLELGDSALYLCASSLFGGGYNEQFFGPGTRLTVL.

This chain connects TRBV29-1 to TRBJ1-5; possibly TRBD1 for D (5 bases). From germline, CDR1 is SQVTM and CDR2 ANQGSEA. The CDR3 extends over 17 amino acids. The germline V and J ends were trimmed by 7 bases and 4 bases, with 26 bases remaining between them. The CDR3 nucleotides read TGCAGCGCCTCAGGGAAGGACTCTGAAATCCCGAATCAGCCCCAGCATTTT. It codes for CSASGKDSEIPNQPQHF.

The J gene is TRBJ1-4, the V gene TRBV7-9, with 8 bases matching TRBD1. Germline loops: CDR1 SEHNR, CDR2 FQNEAQ (reference sequence). The junction had 10 bases not matched to a gene; V was cut back by 5 bases and J by 8 bases. This CDR3 has 15 residues. In DNA, the CDR3 is TGTGCCAGCAGCGCAACCACAGGGGGACAGGAAAAACTGTTTTTT. Translated, it gives CASSATTGGQEKLFF. The whole variable domain, filled in from reference TRBV7-9 and TRBJ1-4, reads DTGVSQNPRHKITKRGQNVTFRCDPISEHNRLYWYRQTLGQGPEFLTYFQNEAQLEKSRLLSDRFSAERPKGSFSTLEIQRTEQGDSAMYLCASSATTGGQEKLFFGSGTQLSVL.

The rearrangement joins TRBV27 to TRBJ2-2, with 9 bases matching TRBD1. The ends lost 5 bases at V and 4 bases at J; junction bases unmatched: 11. CDR1 MNHEY and CDR2 SMNVEV come from the germline V gene (reference sequence). The CDR3 runs 17 residues. In DNA form, the CDR3 reads TGTGCCAGCAGTACTATCTTCGGGACAGGGAGCACCGGGGAGCTGTTTTTT. Its protein is CASSTIFGTGSTGELFF.

This clone was observed once. The chain is built from TRBV7-9 and TRBJ1-6, with D possibly matching TRBD1 (5 bases). The CDR3 loop spans 15 amino acids. Germline V gene data show CDR1 as SEHNR and CDR2 as FQNEAQ (reference sequence). Trimming shortened V by 3 bases and J by 8 bases, and 14 bases separated the two germline ends. CDR3 coding DNA: TGTGCCAGCAGCTTCCGGGACGTTTTTGATTCACCCCTCCACTTT. Encoded protein: CASSFRDVFDSPLHF.

There are a few counts of this clone. The rearrangement links TRBV7-3 to TRBJ2-5; D might be TRBD1 (6 bases). The CDR3 consists of 14 residues. Trimming pared 2 bases from V and 2 bases from J, leaving 9 bases between. Germline lookup yields CDR1 SGHTA and CDR2 FQGTGA. CDR3 loop: CASSLGGRQETQYF. The CDR3 DNA reads as TGTGCCAGCAGCTTAGGGGGCAGACAAGAGACCCAGTACTTC. Using reference TRBV7-3 and TRBJ2-5 for the parts outside the CDR3, the full variable domain is GAGVSQTPSNKVTEKGKYVELRCDPISGHTALYWYRQSLGQGPEFLIYFQGTGAADDSGLPNDRFFAVRPEGSVSTLKIQRTERGDSAVYLCASSLGGRQETQYFGPGTRLLVL.

The rearrangement uses TRBV7-9 and TRBJ1-3; 7 nucleotides agree with TRBD1. This CDR3 contains 14 residues. V shed 10 bases, J shed 3 bases, and the junction held 9 bases outside the gene matches. Germline-derived CDR1 and CDR2 are SEHNR and FQNEAQ (reference sequence). CDR3 nucleotides: TGTGCCACCCTGACAGGGACGTTTGGAAACACCATATATTTT. Protein product: CATLTGTFGNTIYF.

The V gene is TRBV19, the J gene TRBJ2-1, with D perhaps TRBD1 (6 bases). The CDR3 sequence is 12 residues long. Germline lookup yields CDR1 LNHDA and CDR2 SQIVND (reference sequence). The ends were cut back, 5 bases at V and 9 bases at J, with 11 bases in the middle. In DNA form, the CDR3 reads TGTGCCAGTAGTTCCAGGGGTACTGAGCAGTTCTTC. This codes for CASSSRGTEQFF.

The CDR3 nucleotides read TGTGCCAGCATCGGGGGACTAGGAAAAGAGACCCAGTACTTC. Translating gives CASIGGLGKETQYF. The chain recombines TRBV2 with TRBJ2-5; 8 bases are shared with TRBD2. Trimming took 7 bases from V and 3 from J; bases not matched to a gene: 7. CDR1 and CDR2 (germline): SNHLY, FYNNEI. CDR3 length equals 14 residues.

For the CDR3, the DNA is TGTGCCAGCAGCTTTGGAGGGTACGACTATGGCTACACCTTC. This translates into CASSFGGYDYGYTF. The chain carries TRBV11-2 and TRBJ1-2; D remains unclear. Germline V lookup: CDR1 SGHAT, CDR2 FQNNGV. Trimming removed 3 bases from V and 3 bases from J, with 11 bases in between. The CDR3 spans 14 residues.

The chain employs TRBV6-6 and TRBJ1-2; D is undetermined. This CDR3 spans 13 amino acids. V dropped 2 bases and J dropped 4 bases, with 8 bases sitting between them. Germline lookup yields CDR1 MNHNY and CDR2 SVGAGI (reference sequence). This chain's CDR3 is CASSYVLAYGYTF. Written as DNA, the CDR3 is TGTGCCAGCAGTTACGTACTCGCCTATGGCTACACCTTC.

The chain is built from TRBV6-5 and TRBJ1-6; 9 nucleotides line up with TRBD1. Germline lookup yields CDR1 MNHEY and CDR2 SVGAGI. V was pared by 0 bases and J by 11 bases, with 8 bases of the junction left unmatched. The CDR3 covers 16 residues. The CDR3 region has the DNA TGTGCCAGCAGTTACTCCATCGGACAGGGGAGCACACCCCTCCACTTT. This sequence encodes CASSYSIGQGSTPLHF.